The T cell receptor beta chain under discussion was sequenced for a study of T cell responses to AZD1222 COVID-19 vaccine. The overall study: It was second doses at about 4 or about 12 weeks that were pooled.

The study, taken as a whole, reports: Distributed over spike, vaccine-associated CD4 TCRs predominated at 160-218 and 743-854. Repertoire sampling was restricted to post-peak T cell response timepoints. Donors in the cohort were predominantly white British and more often female, and clonal diversity was possibly underestimated.

With respect to this clone: The target antigen is unknown.

This CDR3 is built from 12 residues. Trimming left V 0 bases short and J 8 bases short, with 5 bases between. CDR1 and CDR2 from the germline V gene are SGDLS and YYNGEE. Some clones are missing from TCRdb's copy, which holds only in-frame ones; the method was immunoSEQ multiplex PCR. This table has 160,000 or so clones, roughly nine tenths appearing once. This sample comprised peripheral blood, obtained on day 0 of AZD1222 vaccination. The source of this sequence is an adult in good health. The chain is built from TRBV9 and TRBJ1-4; no clear D gene. The CDR3 DNA is TGTGCCAGCAGCGTAGTGAAGGAAAAACTGTTTTTT. Its translation is CASSVVKEKLFF.